This T cell receptor (beta chain) is drawn from a study of control samples from healthy donors and cancer patients. The method was immunoSEQ multiplex PCR; TCRdb's version includes in-frame clones alone and lacks a portion of them. Of about 170,000 clones in the sample, 93% are singletons; the top ten hold approximately 4%. Germline lookup yields CDR1 SEHNR and CDR2 FQNEAQ (reference sequence). V was clipped by 5 bases and J by 5 bases, with 12 bases between them. The CDR3 has 13 residues. This sequence was found in a woman aged 60-70 years in good health. The rearrangement uses TRBV7-9 and TRBJ1-1, with D perhaps matching TRBD1 (5 bases). Sequencing input: blood. Here the CDR3 reads CASSLRQLTEAFF. Written as DNA, the CDR3 is TGTGCCAGCAGCCTTAGACAGTTGACTGAAGCTTTCTTT.